What follows is one T cell receptor beta chain and its context. The repertoire was sequenced with immunoSEQ multiplex PCR; TCRdb's copy has only in-frame clones and lacks some. The table shows about 1.9 million clones, with 90% to 95% occurring only once. The record originates from a study of shared clonotypes between healthy human individuals. Naive CD8 cells lacked CD45RO, underwent positive selection for CCR7 and left out terminally differentiated effector memory CD45RA+ cells. Deletions cut 3 bases from V and 10 bases from J, with 13 bases between. CDR3 length: 12 amino acids. Germline loops: CDR1 GTSNPN, CDR2 SVGIG (reference sequence).

The origin of this receptor is a man between 18 and 29 years old in good health. Some clones in this sample may be carry-over from other donors' samples. The specimen sequenced was naive CD8+ T cells from PBMCs. The rearrangement uses TRBV30 and TRBJ2-1; D uncertain. CDR3 in amino acids: CAWSEWRGEQFF. DNA of the CDR3: TGTGCCTGGAGCGAGTGGAGAGGCGAGCAGTTCTTC. Variable domain in full (rest from reference TRBV30 and TRBJ2-1): SQTIHQWPATLVQPVGSPLSLECTVEGTSNPNLYWYRQAAGRGLQLLFYSVGIGQISSEVPQNLSASRPQDRQFILSSKKLLLSDSGFYLCAWSEWRGEQFFGPGTRLTVL.